The table lists the clone carrying this TCR beta chain with a count of one. The data stem from a study of shared clonotypes between healthy human individuals. The repertoire was sequenced with immunoSEQ multiplex PCR; TCRdb's copy has only in-frame clones and lacks some. The data contain about 2.3 million clones, approximately 90% of them seen just once; the ten biggest clones take up roughly 0.34%. Sequenced sample: naive CD4+ T cells from PBMCs. As for subset: CD45RA+ positively selected. The sequence derives from a man between 18 and 29 years old in good health. Some clones in this sample may be carry-over from other donors' samples.

DNA for the CDR3: TGCGCCAGCAGCTCCCTGGACAGGGGGAGTGGAACCACCGGGGAGCTGTTTTTT. Amino acids: CASSSLDRGSGTTGELFF. V is TRBV5-1 and J is TRBJ2-2, with 10 bases fitting TRBD1. V dropped 3 bases and J dropped 4; count of bases not matched to a gene: 12. The CDR3 extends over 18 amino acids. Per the germline V gene, CDR1 is SGHRS and CDR2 is YFSETQ.